Each of the 10 T cell receptor beta chains below was sequenced from the same sample in a study of beta chain features in type 1 diabetes. As every portion of the isolated RNA was reverse transcribed, the sequencing read expressed TCRB transcripts. TCRdb's table, derived via immunoSEQ multiplex PCR, lists solely in-frame clones and lacks some. This table holds 150,000 to 190,000 clones, around 8% found once. Specimen: central memory CD4+ T cells from blood. These receptors came from a man aged 18-30 years in good health.

In this sample, this clone turned up a few times. The chain employs TRBV9 and TRBJ1-4, with TRBD1 as a possible D gene (6 bases). V was pared by 0 bases and J by 0 bases, with 6 bases between. This CDR3 region has 15 residues. The germline V gene encodes CDR1 SGDLS and CDR2 YYNGEE. CDR3 sequence: CASSVGTATNEKLFF. The CDR3 region has the DNA TGTGCCAGCAGCGTAGGGACAGCAACTAATGAAAAACTGTTTTTT.

This clone was counted only a few times. This chain connects TRBV30 to TRBJ1-2, with D possibly being TRBD1 (5 bases). The CDR3 spans 12 residues. In germline, CDR1 is GTSNPN, CDR2 SVGIG (reference sequence). Trimming took off 5 bases at V and 1 base at J, with 8 bases between the two ends. CDR3 nucleotides: TGTGCCTGGGGCAGGGATAACTATGGCTACACCTTC. Amino acid sequence: CAWGRDNYGYTF.

The gene calls are TRBV7-2 and TRBJ2-1; 14 positions agree with TRBD2. The V segment lost 5 bases and the J segment 8 bases; nucleotides outside the gene matches: 2. The CDR3 is 14 amino acids. Germline CDR1 is SGHTA and CDR2 is FQGNSA. The CDR3 region is CASSGTSGGYEQFF. In DNA, the CDR3 is TGTGCCAGCAGCGGGACTAGCGGGGGTTATGAGCAGTTCTTC.

V and J are TRBV7-2 and TRBJ1-1; D is unclear. CDR3 length: 14 amino acids. Trimming left V 5 bases short and J 2 bases short, with 12 bases between. Germline CDR1 is SGHTA and CDR2 is FQGNSA. CDR3 protein: CASSRPGFNTEAFF. The CDR3 region has the DNA TGTGCCAGCAGCAGACCGGGGTTCAACACTGAAGCTTTCTTT.

This clone was observed at least ten times. J is TRBJ2-7 and V is TRBV18, with TRBD2 as a possible D gene (6 bases). Germline assignment: CDR1 KGHSH and CDR2 LQKENI. This CDR3 spans 15 amino acids. V lost 3 bases, J lost 0 bases, and 12 bases lay in between. CDR3 nucleotide sequence: TGTGCCAGCTCACCTGCAGCGGGCTCCTCCTACGAGCAGTACTTC. Protein sequence: CASSPAAGSSYEQYF.

In its sample, this clone was seen a few times. The chain links TRBV6-5 to TRBJ2-7; TRBD1 is a possible D gene (5 bases). Trimming left V 7 bases short and J 6 bases short, with 13 bases between. This CDR3 comprises 12 residues. Per germline, CDR1 MNHEY and CDR2 SVGAGI. DNA of the CDR3: TGTGCCAGCAACCCAGGAAGGGGCGAGCAGTACTTC. It is translated as CASNPGRGEQYF.

In DNA, the CDR3 is TGTGCCAGCTCACCTGATACCAGGACGGGGGAGCAGTACTTC. It encodes CASSPDTRTGEQYF. The gene calls are TRBV18 and TRBJ2-7; D is perhaps TRBD2 (5 bases). This CDR3 region has 14 residues. V lost 3 bases to trimming and J lost 7 bases, with 16 bases between them. CDR1 KGHSH and CDR2 LQKENI come from the germline V gene.

This clone was counted between two and nine times. The chain links TRBV2 to TRBJ2-1; the D gene is possibly TRBD2 (6 bases). This CDR3 has 12 amino acids. V dropped 7 bases and J dropped 7 bases, with 11 bases sitting between them. CDR1 is SNHLY and CDR2 is FYNNEI in the germline V gene. The CDR3 DNA follows: TGTGCCAGCAACCTGGGGGGTAATGAGCAGTTCTTC. The encoded protein is CASNLGGNEQFF.

This clone showed up just a few times. This chain connects TRBV6-5 to TRBJ2-7, with 7 bases matching TRBD1. Germline V gene lookup returns CDR1 MNHEY and CDR2 SVGAGI. Losses at the gene ends were 6 bases for V and 6 bases for J; bases not matched to a gene: 5. The CDR3 is made up of 12 amino acids. The CDR3 coding sequence is TGTGCCAGCAGCTCACAGGGGAGCGAGCAGTACTTC. The encoded protein is CASSSQGSEQYF.

This clone has just a few counts. This chain connects TRBV7-9 to TRBJ2-3; a possible D gene is TRBD2 (5 bases). V dropped 1 base and J dropped 0 bases, with 11 bases sitting between them. The germline gives CDR1 SEHNR, CDR2 FQNEAQ (reference sequence). CDR3 size: 16 residues. The CDR3 coding sequence is TGTGCCAGCAGCTTAGAGAGGGTATCTAGCACAGATACGCAGTATTTT. The encoded protein is CASSLERVSSTDTQYF.